The entry below describes one TCR beta chain. Its antigen target is currently unknown. No qualities accompany the bases; no much larger clone lies one base away. The cysteine opens and the phenylalanine closes a CDR3 of 14 amino acids. Kept here is only the CDR3 DNA, which spans 42 bases and is read in frame from base 1. According to the germline V gene (reference sequence), CDR1 reads WNHNN and CDR2 reads SYGVQD. The junction shows trimming of 1 base on V and 5 bases on J, plus 11 bases between the germline ends. This specimen comes from a study of vaccination effects on CD4 cells after COVID-19 (dated by TCRdb to 2022 to 2024). For the wider study: Each participant got two doses of an mRNA SARS-CoV-2 vaccine, either BNT162b2 or mRNA-1273. The full study included roughly 10 COVID-19 convalescent patients and several SARS-CoV-2-naive healthy vaccine recipients. Cultures from other donors in the study were sequenced with the Oncomine TCR Beta short-read assay on an Illumina iSeq 100. SARS-CoV-2 spike-specific CD4+ TCR repertoires were compared before and after mRNA vaccination in COVID-19 convalescent patients and in infection-naive vaccine recipients.

To identify antigen-specific CD4+ T cell clonotypes by their expansion, the ViraFEST assay first stimulated PBMC with viral peptide pools and then applied TCR sequencing. After less than 13 days of culture, CD4+ T cells were isolated with the EasySep CD4+ T cell isolation kit. Healthy vaccine recipients had no prior SARS-CoV-2 infection, confirmed by negative nucleocapsid antibodies before and after vaccination. Over 1.5 million PBMC per well were cultured with about 9 ug/ml peptides in IMDM containing about 5% human AB serum, approximately 9.9 IU/ml IL-2 and gentamicin. Half of the culture medium was replaced with fresh IL-2-containing medium on days 3 and 7. Unless noted otherwise, every peptide stimulation condition was cultured in triplicate wells. Using Ficoll-Paque Plus gradient centrifugation, PBMC were separated from whole blood and then either used fresh or cryopreserved at -140C. The overlapping peptide pools covered the spike proteins of SARS-CoV-2 and of the common cold coronaviruses HCoV-NL63, HCoV-OC43 and HCoV-229E. The QIAamp micro DNA kit was used to extract genomic DNA from the cultured CD4+ T cells.

The study at large found these results: Limitations of the study were the small number of convalescent patients and the absence of early post-infection timepoints. Clones induced by infection and clones induced by vaccination both contracted markedly at late timepoints after vaccination, which fits with T cell responses waning over time. Among healthy vaccine recipients, nearly all vaccine-induced clones were SARS-CoV-2 mono-reactive, and only 1 of 255 was cross-reactive with common cold coronaviruses.

Library preparation employed the immunoSEQ multiplex PCR assay. DNA from the CD4+ T cells that had been cultured and isolated underwent TCR beta CDR3 sequencing. Per the original workflow: Non-productive TCR sequences were removed and reads were trimmed to the CDR3 region, keeping CDR3s of at least 7 amino acids. The MANAFEST web app was used to identify antigen-specific clonotypes by comparing expansion in peptide wells with expansion in reference cultures. To count as positive, a clone had to show expansion at FDR<0.05 compared with the reference and with all other wells, an odds ratio above 5, and a frequency above 0.1% in two replicate wells. A clonotype was called cross-reactive if it was significantly expanded both in SARS-CoV-2 spike wells and in at least one common cold coronavirus spike condition. Using the stringdist R package, CDR3 similarity was measured by Levenshtein distance, and unrooted trees were constructed with ape in R 3.6.1. The clones in this table, taken by TCRdb from immuneACCESS, are in-frame only. Not every clone is retained; where verified, under half of the shortfall comes from an unresolved V gene, and the cause of the rest is unknown. The V and J calls and clone size come from that table; D and trimming were worked out from the DNA. In all, the sample holds fewer than 85,000 clones, and 78% of those were seen once. The ten most abundant clones make up roughly a tenth of the sample.

The sequence was obtained from a human donor who received a COVID-19 vaccine. The chain uses TRBV10-1 and TRBJ1-1, with the D gene not clear enough to name. The material was CD4+ T cells from PBMCs cultured with SARS-CoV-2 spike peptides, obtained before COVID-19 vaccination. The sample's cell subset or site label, decoded: SARS-CoV-2 spike overlapping peptide pool stimulation. In nucleotide form, the sequence is TGCGCCAGCAGTGAGTTGCGGGGTGGTACTGAAGCTTTCTTT. Protein translation: CASSELRGGTEAFF.